The rows below give T cell receptor beta chains drawn from one sample of a study of cytomegalovirus exposure and HLA in healthy donors. Data came from immunoSEQ multiplex PCR; TCRdb stores just in-frame clones and leaves some out. The table has 90,000 to 150,000 clones, 86% seen once. The sample consisted of PBMCs. The receptors originated from a man aged 18-30 years in good health and CMV-seronegative. The CDR3 runs from the conserved cysteine through the conserved F or W.

j_call,v_call,cdr3_aa
TRBJ2-5,TRBV30,CAWSVRGTGVQETQYF
TRBJ1-2,TRBV14,CASSQEETGGYTF
TRBJ2-4,TRBV30,CAWGGVVATASPPRPNIQYF
TRBJ2-7,TRBV7-8,CASSPSYEQYF
TRBJ2-1,TRBV15,CATSKSVGGNNEQFF
TRBJ2-2,TRBV7-9,CASSDTTLDTGELFF
TRBJ2-7,TRBV29-1,CSARTGEGHEQYF
TRBJ1-1,TRBV4-1,CASSQGPGWTEAFF
TRBJ1-1,TRBV19,CASSIGQIMNTEAFF
TRBJ1-2,TRBV4-1,CASSQEGAWYGYTF
TRBJ1-3,TRBV18,CASSPIRSSGNTIYF
TRBJ1-5,TRBV2,CASSNTGTGNQPQHF
TRBJ1-4,TRBV4-2,CASSQSQGQGNEKLFF
TRBJ1-5,TRBV10-2,CASSWARLKPQHF
TRBJ2-7,TRBV12-2,CASLEQGSFYEQYF
TRBJ2-4,TRBV27,CASSGQGGNIQYF
TRBJ2-7,TRBV30,CAWADSLKIYEQYF
TRBJ1-6,TRBV7-2,CASSLTSGTGAHYNSPLHF
TRBJ2-1,TRBV30,CAWSVTQGSEQFF
TRBJ2-2,TRBV11-2,CASREQGGNTGELFF
TRBJ2-3,TRBV18,CASSLTSGRVTDTQYF
TRBJ2-7,TRBV2,CASSDTGLAGSYEQYF
TRBJ1-5,TRBV19,CASSPPPGDYLFANQPQHF
TRBJ2-7,TRBV30,CAWSPWGGQGRYEQYF
TRBJ2-7,TRBV2,CASRGTSSSYEQYF
TRBJ1-1,TRBV6-1,CASSESERDPGENTEAFF
TRBJ1-3,TRBV5-6,CASSQGQGPGNTIYF
TRBJ2-7,TRBV29-1,CSVEGVAGGGPYEQYF
TRBJ2-1,TRBV19,CASNAGVAAEQFF
TRBJ2-1,TRBV11-3,CASSFGTSGRIEQFF
TRBJ2-3,TRBV7-9,CASSRPDRGYTDTQYF
TRBJ2-7,TRBV11-2,CASSLIRTSGRAYEQYF
TRBJ1-2,TRBV2,CASRRNRDRVGNYGYTF
TRBJ2-7,TRBV5-1,CASSPTVGTASYEQYF
TRBJ2-5,TRBV25-1,CASSDTQRGVPETQYF
TRBJ1-2,TRBV9,CASSATSGSGYTF
TRBJ2-7,TRBV6-5,CASSRALGGYEQYF
TRBJ2-7,TRBV13,CASSAGQVAYEQYF
TRBJ1-5,TRBV30,CAWSVSTGDQPQHF
TRBJ2-5,TRBV2,CASSAFSGGAETQYF
TRBJ2-4,TRBV5-1,CASSGPGDARAKNIQYF
TRBJ1-2,TRBV29-1,CSVDIRGLDYGYTF
TRBJ2-7,TRBV7-2,CASSLEAGGGYEQYF
TRBJ1-6,TRBV5-1,CASSPKTGVGNSPLHF
TRBJ2-3,TRBV6-5,CASSGLAGGPDTQYF
TRBJ1-2,TRBV10-3,CAISASQGANQGAGGYTF
TRBJ2-7,TRBV30,CAWGVSGRAHEQYF
TRBJ2-1,TRBV9,CASSGGSGGYNEQFF
TRBJ2-3,TRBV2,CASRGTSGGVLSDTQYF
TRBJ2-3,TRBV6-5,CASSYSRSLPGTQYF
TRBJ1-5,TRBV12-5,CASGSGTGIQPQHF
TRBJ1-4,TRBV15,CATSREGTGFQEKLFF
TRBJ2-7,TRBV19,CASSLRASVEQYF
TRBJ1-1,TRBV5-4,CASSSRSNTEAFF
TRBJ1-2,TRBV9,CASSVEGVGFEDGYTF
TRBJ2-1,TRBV2,CASRGPSGGAYNEQFF
TRBJ1-1,TRBV7-6,CASSLGGQARNTEAFF
TRBJ1-1,TRBV20-1,CSARSDSEAFF
TRBJ2-3,TRBV5-1,CASSLLQGSVTDTQYF
TRBJ1-2,TRBV7-9,CASSWTGGIGYTF